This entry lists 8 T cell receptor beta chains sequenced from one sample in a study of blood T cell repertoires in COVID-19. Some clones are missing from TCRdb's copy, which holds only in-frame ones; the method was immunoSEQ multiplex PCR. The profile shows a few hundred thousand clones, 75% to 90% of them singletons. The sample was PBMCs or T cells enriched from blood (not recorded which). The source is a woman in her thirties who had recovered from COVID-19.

CDR3 in amino acids: CATSRGSTGGRTEAFF. The CDR3 DNA sequence: TGTGCCACCAGCAGAGGATCTACAGGGGGACGAACTGAAGCTTTCTTT. The V and J genes are TRBV15 and TRBJ1-1, with 8 bases lining up with TRBD1. The CDR3 is made up of 16 amino acids. V gave up 1 base and J gave up 5 bases; unmatched junction bases: 9. Germline CDR1 and CDR2: LNHNV and YYDKDF (reference sequence). Full variable domain (missing parts from reference TRBV15 and TRBJ1-1): DAMVIQNPRYQVTQFGKPVTLSCSQTLNHNVMYWYQQKSSQAPKLLFHYYDKDFNNEADTPDNFQSRRPNTSFCFLDIRSPGLGDTAMYLCATSRGSTGGRTEAFFGQGTRLTVV.

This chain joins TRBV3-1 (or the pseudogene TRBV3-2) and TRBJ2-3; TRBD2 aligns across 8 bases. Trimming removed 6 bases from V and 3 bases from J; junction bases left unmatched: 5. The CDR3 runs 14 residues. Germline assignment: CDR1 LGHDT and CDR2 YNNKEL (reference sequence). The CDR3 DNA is TGTGCCAGCAGGATAACTAGCGGAACAGATACGCAGTATTTT. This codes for CASRITSGTDTQYF.

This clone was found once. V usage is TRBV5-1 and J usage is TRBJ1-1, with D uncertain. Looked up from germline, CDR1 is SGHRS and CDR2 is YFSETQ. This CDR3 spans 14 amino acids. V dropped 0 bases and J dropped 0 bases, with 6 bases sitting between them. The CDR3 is CASSLDGMNTEAFF. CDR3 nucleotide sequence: TGCGCCAGCAGCTTGGACGGTATGAACACTGAAGCTTTCTTT.

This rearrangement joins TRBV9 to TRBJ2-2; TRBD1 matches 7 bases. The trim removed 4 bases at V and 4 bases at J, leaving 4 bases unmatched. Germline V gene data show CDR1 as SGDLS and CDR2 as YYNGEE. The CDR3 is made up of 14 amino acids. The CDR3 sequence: CASSHGDSTGELFF. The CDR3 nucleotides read TGTGCCAGCAGCCATGGGGACAGCACCGGGGAGCTGTTTTTT.

CDR3 bases: TGTGCCAGCCGGGGAATTGCCGGGGAGCTGTTTTTT. It codes for CASRGIAGELFF. The V gene is TRBV7-6, the J gene TRBJ2-2; the D gene is possibly TRBD2 (5 bases). The CDR3 is 12 residues long. Per germline, CDR1 SGHVS and CDR2 FNYEAQ. V was cut by 8 bases and J by 6 bases, with 10 bases left in between.

Here the CDR3 reads CATSDPGFFGAGELFF. The CDR3 DNA is TGTGCCACCAGTGATCCGGGTTTTTTTGGCGCCGGGGAGCTGTTTTTT. The chain carries TRBV24-1 and TRBJ2-2; D not resolved. Trimming took 3 bases from V and 6 from J, leaving 16 bases between them. The CDR3 is made up of 16 amino acids. Germline CDR1 is KGHDR and CDR2 is SFDVKD.

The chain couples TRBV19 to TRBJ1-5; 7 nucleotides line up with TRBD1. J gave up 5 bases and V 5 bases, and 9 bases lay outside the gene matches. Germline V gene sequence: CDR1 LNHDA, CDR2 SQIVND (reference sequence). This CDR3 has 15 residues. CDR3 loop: CASSSADRAHQPQHF. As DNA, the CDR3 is TGTGCCAGTAGTTCGGCCGACAGGGCGCATCAGCCCCAGCATTTT. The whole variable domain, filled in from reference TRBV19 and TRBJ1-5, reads DGGITQSPKYLFRKEGQNVTLSCEQNLNHDAMYWYRQDPGQGLRLIYYSQIVNDFQKGDIAEGYSVSREKKESFPLTVTSAQKNPTAFYLCASSSADRAHQPQHFGDGTRLSIL.

CDR3 sequence (DNA): TGCGCCAGCAGCTTGGACGAGAGCCAGCCCCAGCATTTT. Residues: CASSLDESQPQHF. This chain connects TRBV5-1 to TRBJ1-5; D unclear. The CDR3 runs to 13 residues. Germline CDR1 reads SGHRS; CDR2 reads YFSETQ. The V end lost 0 bases, the J end lost 7 bases, and 8 bases lay between the germline ends.